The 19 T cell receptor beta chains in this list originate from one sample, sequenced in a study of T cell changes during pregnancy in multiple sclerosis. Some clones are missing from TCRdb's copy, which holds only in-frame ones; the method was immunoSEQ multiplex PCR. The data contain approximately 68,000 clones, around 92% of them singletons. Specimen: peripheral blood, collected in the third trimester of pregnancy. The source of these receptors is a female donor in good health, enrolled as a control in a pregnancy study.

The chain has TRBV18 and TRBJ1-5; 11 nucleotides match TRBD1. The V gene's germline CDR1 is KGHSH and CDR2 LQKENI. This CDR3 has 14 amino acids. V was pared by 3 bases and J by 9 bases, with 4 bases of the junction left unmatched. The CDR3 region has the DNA TGTGCCAGCTCACCGGACAGGGGGCGGCGGCCCCAGCATTTT. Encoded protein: CASSPDRGRRPQHF.

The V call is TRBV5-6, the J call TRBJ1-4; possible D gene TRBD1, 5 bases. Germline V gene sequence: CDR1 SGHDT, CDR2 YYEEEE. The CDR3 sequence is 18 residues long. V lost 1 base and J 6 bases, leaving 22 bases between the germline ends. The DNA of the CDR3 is TGTGCCAGCAGCTTGAACTATAACATAGGGGCCGTAGATGAAAAACTGTTTTTT. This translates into CASSLNYNIGAVDEKLFF.

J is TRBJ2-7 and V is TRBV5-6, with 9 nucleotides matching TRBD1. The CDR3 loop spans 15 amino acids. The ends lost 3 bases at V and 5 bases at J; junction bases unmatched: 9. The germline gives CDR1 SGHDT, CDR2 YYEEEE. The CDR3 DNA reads TGTGCCAGCAGCTGGGCCGGGACAGGGAGGCACGAGCAGTACTTC. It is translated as CASSWAGTGRHEQYF.

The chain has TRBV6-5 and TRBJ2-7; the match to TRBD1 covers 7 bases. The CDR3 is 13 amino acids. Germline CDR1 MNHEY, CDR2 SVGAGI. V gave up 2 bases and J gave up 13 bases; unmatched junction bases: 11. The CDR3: CASSYTTSDRPYF. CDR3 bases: TGTGCCAGCAGTTACACTACCTCGGACAGGCCCTACTTC.

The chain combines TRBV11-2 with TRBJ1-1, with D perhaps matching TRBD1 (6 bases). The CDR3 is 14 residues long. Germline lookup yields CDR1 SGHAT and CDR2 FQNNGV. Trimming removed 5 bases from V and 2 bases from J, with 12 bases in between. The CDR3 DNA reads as TGTGCCAGCAGCCCTCAGGGGTATAACACTGAAGCTTTCTTT. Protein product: CASSPQGYNTEAFF.

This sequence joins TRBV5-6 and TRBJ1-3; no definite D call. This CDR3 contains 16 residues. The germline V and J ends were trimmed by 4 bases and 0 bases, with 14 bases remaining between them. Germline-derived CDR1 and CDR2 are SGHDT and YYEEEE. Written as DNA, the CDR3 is TGTGCCAGCAGCCCGGTGCGGGGATCCTCTGGAAACACCATATATTTT. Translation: CASSPVRGSSGNTIYF.

CDR3 protein: CARMGRDLYEQYF. CDR3 in DNA: TGTGCCAGAATGGGGCGGGACCTCTACGAGCAGTACTTC. This chain connects TRBV7-5 to TRBJ2-7; no DNA check was done on the table's D call, TRBD2. TRBV7-5 is a recognized pseudogene. The CDR3 length is 13 residues.

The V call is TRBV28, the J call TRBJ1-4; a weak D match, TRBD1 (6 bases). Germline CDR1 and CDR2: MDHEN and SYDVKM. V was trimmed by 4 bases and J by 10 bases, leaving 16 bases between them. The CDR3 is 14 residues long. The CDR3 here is CASSSGQILIKLFF. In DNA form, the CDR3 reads TGTGCCAGCAGTTCTGGACAGATCCTTATAAAACTGTTTTTT. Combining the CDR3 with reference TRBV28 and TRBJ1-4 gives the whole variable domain DVKVTQSSRYLVKRTGEKVFLECVQDMDHENMFWYRQDPGLGLRLIYFSYDVKMKEKGDIPEGYSVSREKKERFSLILESASTNQTSMYLCASSSGQILIKLFFGSGTQLSVL.

This CDR3 reads CASSSTENTEAFF. The DNA for the CDR3 is TGTGCCAGCAGTTCGACAGAGAACACTGAAGCTTTCTTT. The rearrangement links TRBV6-5 to TRBJ1-1; a possible D gene is TRBD1 (5 bases). V was clipped by 4 bases and J by 1 base, with 7 bases between them. There are 13 residues in the CDR3. Germline CDR1 is MNHEY and CDR2 is SVGAGI.

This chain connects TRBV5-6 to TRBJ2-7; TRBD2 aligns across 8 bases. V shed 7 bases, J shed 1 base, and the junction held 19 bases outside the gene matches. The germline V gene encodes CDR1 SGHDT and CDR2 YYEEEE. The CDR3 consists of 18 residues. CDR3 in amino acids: CASWGRGSGALPSYEQYF. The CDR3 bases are TGTGCCAGCTGGGGTCGAGGTAGCGGGGCCTTACCTTCCTACGAGCAGTACTTC.

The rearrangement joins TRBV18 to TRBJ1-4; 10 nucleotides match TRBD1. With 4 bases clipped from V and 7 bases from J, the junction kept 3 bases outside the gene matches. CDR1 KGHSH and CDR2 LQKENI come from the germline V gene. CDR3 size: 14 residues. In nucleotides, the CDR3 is TGTGCCAGCTCACGACAGGGGGCAGGTGAAAAACTGTTTTTT. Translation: CASSRQGAGEKLFF. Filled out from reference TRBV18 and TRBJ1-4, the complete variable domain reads NAGVMQNPRHLVRRRGQEARLRCSPMKGHSHVYWYRQLPEEGLKFMVYLQKENIIDESGMPKERFSAEFPKEGPSILRIQQVVRGDSAAYFCASSRQGAGEKLFFGSGTQLSVL.

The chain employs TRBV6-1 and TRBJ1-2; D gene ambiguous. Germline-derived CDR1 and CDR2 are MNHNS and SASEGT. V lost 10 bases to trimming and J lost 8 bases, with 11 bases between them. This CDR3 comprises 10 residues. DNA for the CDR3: TGTGCCACCAAAACAGAAGGCTACACCTTC. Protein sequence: CATKTEGYTF.

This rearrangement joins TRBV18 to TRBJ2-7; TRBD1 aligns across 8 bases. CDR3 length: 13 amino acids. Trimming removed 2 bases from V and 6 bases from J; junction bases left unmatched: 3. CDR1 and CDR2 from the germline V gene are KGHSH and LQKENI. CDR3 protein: CASSPGQGAEQYF. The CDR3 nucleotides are TGTGCCAGCTCACCAGGACAGGGAGCCGAGCAGTACTTC.

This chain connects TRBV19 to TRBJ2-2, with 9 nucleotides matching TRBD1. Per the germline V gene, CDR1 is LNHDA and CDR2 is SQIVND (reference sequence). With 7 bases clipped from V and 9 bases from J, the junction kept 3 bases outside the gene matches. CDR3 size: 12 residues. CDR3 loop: CASMGQGRELFF. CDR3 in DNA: TGTGCCAGTATGGGACAGGGCAGGGAGCTGTTTTTT.

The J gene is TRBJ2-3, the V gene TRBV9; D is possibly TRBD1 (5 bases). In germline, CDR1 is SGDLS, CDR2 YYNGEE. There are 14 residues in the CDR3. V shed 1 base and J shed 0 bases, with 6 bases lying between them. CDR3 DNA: TGTGCCAGCAGCGTACAGGGTAGCACAGATACGCAGTATTTT. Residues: CASSVQGSTDTQYF.

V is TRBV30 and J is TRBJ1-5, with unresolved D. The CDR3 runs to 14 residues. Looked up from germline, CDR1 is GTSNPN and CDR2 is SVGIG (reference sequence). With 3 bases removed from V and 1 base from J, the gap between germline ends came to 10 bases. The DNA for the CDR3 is TGTGCCTGGAGCATTTCGACAAGCAATCAGCCCCAGCATTTT. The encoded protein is CAWSISTSNQPQHF.

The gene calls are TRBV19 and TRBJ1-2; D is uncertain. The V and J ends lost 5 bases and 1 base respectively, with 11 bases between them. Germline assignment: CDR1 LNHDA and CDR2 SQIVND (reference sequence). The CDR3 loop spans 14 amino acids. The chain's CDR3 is CASSVLGSNYGYTF. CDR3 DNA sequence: TGTGCCAGTAGTGTATTAGGGAGTAACTATGGCTACACCTTC.

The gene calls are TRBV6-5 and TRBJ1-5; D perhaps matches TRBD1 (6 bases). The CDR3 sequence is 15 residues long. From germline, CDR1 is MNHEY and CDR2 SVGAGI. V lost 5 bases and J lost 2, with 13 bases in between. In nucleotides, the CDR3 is TGTGCCAGCAGTCCAGACAGGTTTGGCAATCAGCCCCAGCATTTT. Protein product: CASSPDRFGNQPQHF.

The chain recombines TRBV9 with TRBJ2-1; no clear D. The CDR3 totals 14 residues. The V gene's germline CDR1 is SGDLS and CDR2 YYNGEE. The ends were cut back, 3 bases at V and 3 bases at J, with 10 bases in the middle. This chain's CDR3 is CASSAPPGYNEQFF. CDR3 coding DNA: TGTGCCAGCAGCGCGCCCCCGGGCTACAATGAGCAGTTCTTC.